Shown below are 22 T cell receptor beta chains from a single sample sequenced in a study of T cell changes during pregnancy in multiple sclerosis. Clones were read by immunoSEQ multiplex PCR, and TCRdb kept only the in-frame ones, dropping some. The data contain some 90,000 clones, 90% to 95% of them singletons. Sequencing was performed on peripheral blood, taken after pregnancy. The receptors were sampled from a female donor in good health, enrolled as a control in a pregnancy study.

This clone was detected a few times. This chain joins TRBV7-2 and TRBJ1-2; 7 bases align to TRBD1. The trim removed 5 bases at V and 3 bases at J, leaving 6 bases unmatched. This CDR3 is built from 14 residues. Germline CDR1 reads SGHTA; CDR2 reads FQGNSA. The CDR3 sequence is CASSARTGDYGYTF. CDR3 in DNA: TGTGCCAGCAGCGCCCGCACAGGGGACTATGGCTACACCTTC.

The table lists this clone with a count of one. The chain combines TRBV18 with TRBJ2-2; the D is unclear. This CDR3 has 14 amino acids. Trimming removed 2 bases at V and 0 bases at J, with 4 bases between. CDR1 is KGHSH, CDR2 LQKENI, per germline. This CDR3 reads CASSPASNTGELFF. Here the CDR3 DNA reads TGTGCCAGCTCACCAGCGTCGAACACCGGGGAGCTGTTTTTT.

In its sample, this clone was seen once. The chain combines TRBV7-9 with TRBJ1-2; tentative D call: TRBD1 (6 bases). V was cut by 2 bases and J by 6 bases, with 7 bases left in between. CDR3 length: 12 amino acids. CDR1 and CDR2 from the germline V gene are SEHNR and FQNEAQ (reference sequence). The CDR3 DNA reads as TGTGCCAGCAGCTTAAACAGGGATGGCTACACCTTC. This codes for CASSLNRDGYTF.

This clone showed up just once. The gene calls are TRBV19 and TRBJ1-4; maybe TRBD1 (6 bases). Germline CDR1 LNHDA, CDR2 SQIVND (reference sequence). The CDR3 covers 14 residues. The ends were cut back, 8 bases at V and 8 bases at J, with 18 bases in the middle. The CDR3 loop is CASASGVISEKLFF. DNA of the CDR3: TGTGCCAGTGCGTCAGGGGTCATCTCGGAAAAACTGTTTTTT.

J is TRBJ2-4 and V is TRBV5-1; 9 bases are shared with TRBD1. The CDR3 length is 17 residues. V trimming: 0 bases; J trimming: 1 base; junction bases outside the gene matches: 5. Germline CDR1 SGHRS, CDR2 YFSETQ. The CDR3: CASSLGLQGAAKNIQYF. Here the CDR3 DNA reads TGCGCCAGCAGCTTGGGGCTACAGGGGGCGGCCAAAAACATTCAGTACTTC.

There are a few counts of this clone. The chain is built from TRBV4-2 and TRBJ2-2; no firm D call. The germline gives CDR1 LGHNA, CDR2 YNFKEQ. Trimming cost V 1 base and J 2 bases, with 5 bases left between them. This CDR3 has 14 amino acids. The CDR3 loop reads CASSQAGNTGELFF. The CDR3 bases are TGTGCCAGCAGCCAAGCAGGAAACACCGGGGAGCTGTTTTTT.

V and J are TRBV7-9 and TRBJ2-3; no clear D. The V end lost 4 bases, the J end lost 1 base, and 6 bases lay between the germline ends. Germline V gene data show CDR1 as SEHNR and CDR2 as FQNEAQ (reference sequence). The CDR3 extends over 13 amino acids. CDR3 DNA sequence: TGTGCCAGCAGCTCGACTCGCACAGATACGCAGTATTTT. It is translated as CASSSTRTDTQYF.

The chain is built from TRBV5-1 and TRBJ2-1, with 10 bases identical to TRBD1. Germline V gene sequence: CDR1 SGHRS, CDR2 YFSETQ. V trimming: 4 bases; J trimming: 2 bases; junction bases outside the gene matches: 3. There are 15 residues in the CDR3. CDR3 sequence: CASSGDRGPYNEQFF. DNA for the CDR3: TGCGCCAGCAGCGGGGACAGGGGTCCCTACAATGAGCAGTTCTTC.

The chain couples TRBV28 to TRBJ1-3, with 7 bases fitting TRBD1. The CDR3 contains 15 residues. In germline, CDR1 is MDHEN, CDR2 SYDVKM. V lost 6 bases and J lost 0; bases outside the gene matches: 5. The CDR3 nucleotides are TGTGCCAGCAGCAGACAGGGAGGCTCTGGAAACACCATATATTTT. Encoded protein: CASSRQGGSGNTIYF.

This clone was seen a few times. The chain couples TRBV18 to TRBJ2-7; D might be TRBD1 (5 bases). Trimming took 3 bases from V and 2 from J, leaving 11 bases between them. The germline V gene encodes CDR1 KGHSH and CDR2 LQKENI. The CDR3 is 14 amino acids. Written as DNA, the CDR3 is TGTGCCAGCTCACCCTTGGACAACCCCTACGAGCAGTACTTC. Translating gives CASSPLDNPYEQYF.

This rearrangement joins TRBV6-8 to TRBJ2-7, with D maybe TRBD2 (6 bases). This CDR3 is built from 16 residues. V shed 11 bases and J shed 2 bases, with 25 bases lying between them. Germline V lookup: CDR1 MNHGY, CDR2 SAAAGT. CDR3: CAGGTLASHLTYEQYF. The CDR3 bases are TGTGCCGGGGGGACCCTCGCCTCTCACCTTACCTACGAGCAGTACTTC.

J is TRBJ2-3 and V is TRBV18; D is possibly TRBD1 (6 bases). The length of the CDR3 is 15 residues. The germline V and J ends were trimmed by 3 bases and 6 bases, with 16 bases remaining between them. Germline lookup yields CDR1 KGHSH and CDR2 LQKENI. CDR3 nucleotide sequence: TGTGCCAGCTCACCCACCAGGGGTGTCGCGGATACGCAGTATTTT. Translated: CASSPTRGVADTQYF.

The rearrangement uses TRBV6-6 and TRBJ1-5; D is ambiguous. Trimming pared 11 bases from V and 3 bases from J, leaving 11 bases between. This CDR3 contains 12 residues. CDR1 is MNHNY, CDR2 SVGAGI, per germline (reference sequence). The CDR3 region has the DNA TGTGCCGGAGCGGCGAACAATCAGCCCCAGCATTTT. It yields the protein CAGAANNQPQHF.

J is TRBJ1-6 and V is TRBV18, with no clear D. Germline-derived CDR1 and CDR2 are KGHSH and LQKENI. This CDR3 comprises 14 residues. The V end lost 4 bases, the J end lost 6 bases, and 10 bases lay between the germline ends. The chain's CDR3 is CASSQEGSNSPLHF. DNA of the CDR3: TGTGCCAGCTCACAGGAGGGAAGTAATTCACCCCTCCACTTT.

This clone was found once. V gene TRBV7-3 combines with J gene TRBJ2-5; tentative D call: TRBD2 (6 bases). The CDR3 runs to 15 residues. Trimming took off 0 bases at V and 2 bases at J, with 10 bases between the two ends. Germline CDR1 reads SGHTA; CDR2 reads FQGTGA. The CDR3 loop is CASSLTPGGQETQYF. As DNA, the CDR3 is TGTGCCAGCAGCTTAACCCCCGGGGGTCAAGAGACCCAGTACTTC.

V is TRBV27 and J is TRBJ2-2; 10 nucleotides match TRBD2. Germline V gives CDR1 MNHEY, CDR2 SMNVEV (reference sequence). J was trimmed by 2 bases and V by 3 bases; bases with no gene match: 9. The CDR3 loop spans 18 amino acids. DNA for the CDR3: TGTGCCAGCAGTTTCCTTTTAGCGGGGGGCCGAAACACCGGGGAGCTGTTTTTT. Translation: CASSFLLAGGRNTGELFF.

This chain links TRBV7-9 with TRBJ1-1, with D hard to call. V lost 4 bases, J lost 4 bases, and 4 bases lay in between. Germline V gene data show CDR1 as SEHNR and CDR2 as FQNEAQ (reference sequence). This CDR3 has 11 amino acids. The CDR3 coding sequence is TGTGCCAGCAGCTCCCTCACTGAAGCTTTCTTT. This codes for CASSSLTEAFF. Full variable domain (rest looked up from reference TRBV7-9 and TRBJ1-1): DTGVSQNPRHKITKRGQNVTFRCDPISEHNRLYWYRQTLGQGPEFLTYFQNEAQLEKSRLLSDRFSAERPKGSFSTLEIQRTEQGDSAMYLCASSSLTEAFFGQGTRLTVV.

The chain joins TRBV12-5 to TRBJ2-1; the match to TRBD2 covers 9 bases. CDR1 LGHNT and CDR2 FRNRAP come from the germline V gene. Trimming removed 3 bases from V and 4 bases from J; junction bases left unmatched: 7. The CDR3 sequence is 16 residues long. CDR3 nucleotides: TGTGCTAGTGGTTTATCCGGGACTAGCAAATACAATGAGCAGTTCTTC. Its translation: CASGLSGTSKYNEQFF.

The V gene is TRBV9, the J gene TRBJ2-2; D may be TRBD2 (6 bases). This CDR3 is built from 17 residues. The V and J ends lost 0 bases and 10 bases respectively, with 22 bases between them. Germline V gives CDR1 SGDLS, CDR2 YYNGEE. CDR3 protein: CASSVGKIQRATQELFF. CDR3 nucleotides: TGTGCCAGCAGCGTAGGGAAGATTCAGCGGGCCACCCAGGAGCTGTTTTTT.

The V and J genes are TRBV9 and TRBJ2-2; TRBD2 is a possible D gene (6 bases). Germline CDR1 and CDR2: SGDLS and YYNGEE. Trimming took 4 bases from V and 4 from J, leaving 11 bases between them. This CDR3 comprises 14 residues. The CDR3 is CASSPQGLTGELFF. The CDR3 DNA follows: TGTGCCAGCAGCCCCCAGGGACTCACCGGGGAGCTGTTTTTT. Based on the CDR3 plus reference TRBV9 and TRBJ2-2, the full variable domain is DSGVTQTPKHLITATGQRVTLRCSPRSGDLSVYWYQQSLDQGLQFLIQYYNGEERAKGNILERFSAQQFPDLHSELNLSSLELGDSALYFCASSPQGLTGELFFGEGSRLTVL.

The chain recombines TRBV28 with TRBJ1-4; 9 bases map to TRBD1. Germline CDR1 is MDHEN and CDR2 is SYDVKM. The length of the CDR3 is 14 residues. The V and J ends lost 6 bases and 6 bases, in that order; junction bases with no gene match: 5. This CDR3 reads CASRGDRVYEKLFF. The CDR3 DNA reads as TGTGCCAGCAGAGGGGACAGGGTTTATGAAAAACTGTTTTTT.

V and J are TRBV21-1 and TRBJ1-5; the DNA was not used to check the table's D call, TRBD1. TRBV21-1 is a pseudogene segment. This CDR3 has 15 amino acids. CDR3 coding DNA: TGTGCCAGCAGCATTGTGAGGGGGCGGGTTCAGCCCCAGCATTTT. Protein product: CASSIVRGRVQPQHF.